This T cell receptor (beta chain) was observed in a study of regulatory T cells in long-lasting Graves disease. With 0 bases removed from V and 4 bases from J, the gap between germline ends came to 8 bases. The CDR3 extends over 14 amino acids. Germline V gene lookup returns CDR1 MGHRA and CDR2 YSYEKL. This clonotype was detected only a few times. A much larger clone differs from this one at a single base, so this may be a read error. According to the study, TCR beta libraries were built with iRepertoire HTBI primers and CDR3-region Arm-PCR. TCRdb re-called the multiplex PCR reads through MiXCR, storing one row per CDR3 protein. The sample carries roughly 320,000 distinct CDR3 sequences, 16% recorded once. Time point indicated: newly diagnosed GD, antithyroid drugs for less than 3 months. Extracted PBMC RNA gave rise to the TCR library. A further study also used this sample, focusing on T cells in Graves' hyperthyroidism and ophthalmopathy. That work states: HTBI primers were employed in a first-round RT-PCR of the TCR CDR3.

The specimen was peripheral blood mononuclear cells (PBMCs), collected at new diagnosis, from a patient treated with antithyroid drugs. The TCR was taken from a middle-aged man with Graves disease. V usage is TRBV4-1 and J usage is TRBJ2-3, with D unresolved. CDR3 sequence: CASSQDSGADTQYF. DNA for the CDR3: TGCGCCAGCAGCCAAGATAGTGGAGCAGATACGCAGTATTTT.